The clone carrying this T cell receptor beta chain was recorded once. These data belong to a study of blood T cell repertoires in COVID-19. Across the whole study: Both acute and convalescent COVID-19 samples were obtained from the United States, Italy and Spain. In each case, the material was cDNA or gDNA derived from T cells, B-cell-depleted T cells, or PBMCs.

The authors' processing: It was from reference gene primer amplification that nucleated cell counts were estimated. Libraries were prepared by immunoSEQ multiplex PCR; TCRdb keeps only in-frame clonotypes and omits some of them. V, J and clone size are taken as reported in that table, and D and trimming were inferred from the DNA itself. The data contain about 140,000 clones, roughly 77% of them singletons. The germline V gene encodes CDR1 SGHRS and CDR2 YFSETQ. This CDR3 contains 12 residues. V dropped 9 bases and J dropped 7 bases, with 14 bases sitting between them. The chain combines TRBV5-1 with TRBJ2-1; D might be TRBD1 or TRBD2, each matching 7 bases. The sequence came from a man aged 55 to 70 with acute or convalescent COVID-19. Sequences were obtained from peripheral blood. Here the CDR3 reads CATRGGGNEQFF. The CDR3 coding sequence is TGCGCCACCAGGGGGGGAGGTAATGAGCAGTTCTTC.